This is a list of T cell receptor beta chains from one sample in a study of cytomegalovirus exposure and HLA in healthy donors. Assay: immunoSEQ multiplex PCR; the TCRdb copy retains only in-frame clones and omits some. The sample records around 180,000 clones, approximately 84% being singletons. Sequenced sample: PBMCs. The receptor set was obtained from a woman aged 25-40 years in good health and CMV-seropositive. The CDR3 runs from the conserved cysteine through the conserved F or W. D genes are given only for firm matches. The size entry is marked missing in some rows and otherwise reads once, few, many or a size class.

V	D	J	size	DNA	CDR3
TRBV29-1	TRBD2	TRBJ2-3	NA	TGCAGCGTTGAATTTGGCGGGAGGACAGATACGCAGTATTTT	CSVEFGGRTDTQYF
TRBV19	NA	TRBJ2-4	NA	TGTGCCAGTAGATTTTGGGGGCTAACCCCCAGCGTTCAGTACTTC	CASRFWGLTPSVQYF
TRBV28	TRBD1	TRBJ1-5	NA	TGTGCCAGCAGCCCGGACAGGGAAGTTTGGCCCCAGCATTTT	CASSPDREVWPQHF
TRBV7-9	NA	TRBJ2-1	NA	TGTGCCAGCAGCCGGACAGAAAATGACAATGAGCAGTTCTTC	CASSRTENDNEQFF
TRBV28	TRBD1	TRBJ1-2	NA	TGTGCCAGCAGCCCCCAGTGGGGCAGGGGGCCCGGCCACACCTTC	CASSPQWGRGPGHTF
TRBV7-9	NA	TRBJ2-3	few	TGTGCCAGCAGCCCCGGACAGCCTCCAGATACGCAGTATTTT	CASSPGQPPDTQYF
TRBV21-1	NA	TRBJ2-7	NA	TGTGCCAGCAGCAAAGGGAGGCTCGGGACTGATTGCTCCTACGAGCAGTACTTC	CASSKGRLGTDCSYEQYF
TRBV2	NA	TRBJ1-2	once	TGTGCCAGCACTTTTCGACAGGCCTTTCGCTATGGCTACACCTTC	CASTFRQAFRYGYTF
TRBV10-3	NA	TRBJ1-1	NA	TGTGCCACGACTAGACAGTCTAGGACTGAAGCTTTCTTT	CATTRQSRTEAFF
TRBV27	NA	TRBJ1-1	NA	TGTGCCAGCAGAACAAAACCTAACACTGAAGCTTTCTTT	CASRTKPNTEAFF
TRBV5-6	TRBD1	TRBJ2-5	NA	TGTGCCAGCAGCTCACAGGGGGTTCGGGAGACCCAGTACTTC	CASSSQGVRETQYF
TRBV2	NA	TRBJ1-6	NA	TGTGCCAGCAGCACCGAGGGATATAATTCACCCCTCCACTTT	CASSTEGYNSPLHF
TRBV6-5	NA	TRBJ2-1	few	TGTGCCAGCTCCAGGGCAAGTGCATCGCCCCAGTTCTTC	CASSRASASPQFF
TRBV18	NA	TRBJ1-1	NA	TGTGCCAGCTCACCACCACTGGGGCCCAACACTGAAGCTTTCTTT	CASSPPLGPNTEAFF
TRBV6-5	TRBD2	TRBJ2-7	NA	TGTGCCAGCAGTTCGACTAGCGGAACCTACGAGCAGTACTTC	CASSSTSGTYEQYF
TRBV4-1	NA	TRBJ1-2	NA	TGCGCCAGCAGCCAAGAGTCGGGCTATGGCTACACCTTC	CASSQESGYGYTF
TRBV19	NA	TRBJ1-5	few	TGTGCCAGTAGTATAACCGGGCGGGGAAGCAATCAGCCCCAGCATTTT	CASSITGRGSNQPQHF
TRBV2	TRBD1	TRBJ2-2	NA	TGTGCCAGCGGACAGGGGCGGTTCGGGGAGCTGTTTTTT	CASGQGRFGELFF
TRBV7-9	NA	TRBJ1-2	NA	TGTGCCAGCAGCTCCGAGCCAGGGGCGTATGGCTACACCTTC	CASSSEPGAYGYTF
TRBV29-1	TRBD1	TRBJ1-1	few	TGCAGCGTGTACAGGGGTGGGGGCACTGAAGCTTTCTTT	CSVYRGGGTEAFF
TRBV15	TRBD1	TRBJ2-3	NA	TGTGCCACCAGCGATAGGACAGGGGGAATGGTGGCAGATACGCAGTATTTT	CATSDRTGGMVADTQYF
TRBV29-1	NA	TRBJ1-3	NA	TGCAGCGTCGGGGGAAACACCATATATTTT	CSVGGNTIYF
TRBV10-3	NA	TRBJ2-1	NA	TGTGCCATCAGCAGAGACTGGGATGAGCAGTTCTTC	CAISRDWDEQFF
TRBV6-5	NA	TRBJ1-5	NA	TGTGCCAGCAGTGACGACTGGAATCAGCCCCAGCATTTT	CASSDDWNQPQHF
TRBV7-2	TRBD1	TRBJ1-6	NA	TGTGCCAGCAGCCAAGGGGACAGGATATATAATTCACCCCTCCACTTT	CASSQGDRIYNSPLHF
TRBV5-6	NA	TRBJ1-1	NA	TGTGCCAGCAGCAAAACAGGGTATGGCACTGAAGCTTTCTTT	CASSKTGYGTEAFF
TRBV5-4	NA	TRBJ2-3	NA	TGTGCCAGCAGTCAACACACAGATACGCAGTATTTT	CASSQHTDTQYF
TRBV7-9	NA	TRBJ2-3	NA	TGTGCCAGCAGCTTAGGGAACAGCGGCGACTGGGATACGCAGTATTTT	CASSLGNSGDWDTQYF